This T cell receptor (beta chain) stems from a study of cytomegalovirus exposure and HLA in healthy donors. Across the whole study: From donors who were HLA-typed, an early data release held about 85 million unique TCRs.

The study's findings and limits: The authors later linked a missense DCLRE1C variant to TCR beta V- and J-gene trimming.

This CDR3 comprises 16 residues. Germline CDR1 and CDR2: MGHRA and YSYEKL. V lost 4 bases and J 5 bases, leaving 21 bases between the germline ends. This clone was seen a handful of times. The antigen is undetermined. 13 Jbeta primers and 60 Vbeta primers were used for the PCR. As originally analysed: The count from a later analysis was roughly 80 million unique TCR beta chains, some 12 million of them shared. The table came from immunoSEQ multiplex PCR; TCRdb's copy has only in-frame clones and leaves some out. V and J calls and clone size are given by that table; D and trimming were obtained from the DNA. The sample lists approximately 140,000 clones; approximately 80% were seen once.

Sequencing was performed on PBMCs. The genes are TRBV4-1 and TRBJ2-7, with D tentatively TRBD2 (6 bases). This receptor was identified in a woman aged 55-69 years in good health and CMV-seronegative. The CDR3: CASSLLYGGPYNEQYF. CDR3 sequence (DNA): TGCGCCAGCAGCCTACTATACGGGGGACCCTACAACGAGCAGTACTTC.